The sequence of this T cell receptor beta chain was determined in a study of shared clonotypes between healthy human individuals. Study-level points and caveats: A few donors had about 5% of their naive CD4 clonotypes in common. Shared clonotypes across all four donors exceeded non-shared ones in generation probability.

The method was immunoSEQ multiplex PCR; TCRdb's version includes in-frame clones alone and lacks a portion of them. The sample includes millions of clones, 80% to 95% of them seen just once. J was trimmed by 4 bases and V by 3 bases; bases with no gene match: 4. The germline V gene has CDR1 SGHTA and CDR2 FQGNSA. This CDR3 region has 15 residues. Remarks on this clone: Its antigen is undetermined.

This sequence joins TRBV7-2 and TRBJ2-1, with TRBD1 identical over 9 bases. The receptor was isolated from a man between 18 and 35 years old in good health. Some clones in this sample may be carry-over from other donors' samples. Sequences were obtained from naive CD4+ T cells from PBMCs. Documented subset: CD45RA+ positively selected. The DNA of the CDR3 is TGTGCCAGCAGCTTCACAGGGGGCAAATACAATGAGCAGTTCTTC. It is translated as CASSFTGGKYNEQFF.